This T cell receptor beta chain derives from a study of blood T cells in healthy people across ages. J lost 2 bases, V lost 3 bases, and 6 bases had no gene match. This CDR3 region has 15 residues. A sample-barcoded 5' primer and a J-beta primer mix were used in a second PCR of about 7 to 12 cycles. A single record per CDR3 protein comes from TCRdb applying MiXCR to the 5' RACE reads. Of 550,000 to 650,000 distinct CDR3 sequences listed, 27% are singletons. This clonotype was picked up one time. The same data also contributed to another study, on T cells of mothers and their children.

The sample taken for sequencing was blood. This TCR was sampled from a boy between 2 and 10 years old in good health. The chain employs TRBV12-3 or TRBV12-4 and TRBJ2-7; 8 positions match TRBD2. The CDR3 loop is CASSFGGAFPYEQYF. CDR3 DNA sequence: TGTGCCAGCAGTTTCGGGGGGGCTTTCCCCTACGAGCAGTACTTC.